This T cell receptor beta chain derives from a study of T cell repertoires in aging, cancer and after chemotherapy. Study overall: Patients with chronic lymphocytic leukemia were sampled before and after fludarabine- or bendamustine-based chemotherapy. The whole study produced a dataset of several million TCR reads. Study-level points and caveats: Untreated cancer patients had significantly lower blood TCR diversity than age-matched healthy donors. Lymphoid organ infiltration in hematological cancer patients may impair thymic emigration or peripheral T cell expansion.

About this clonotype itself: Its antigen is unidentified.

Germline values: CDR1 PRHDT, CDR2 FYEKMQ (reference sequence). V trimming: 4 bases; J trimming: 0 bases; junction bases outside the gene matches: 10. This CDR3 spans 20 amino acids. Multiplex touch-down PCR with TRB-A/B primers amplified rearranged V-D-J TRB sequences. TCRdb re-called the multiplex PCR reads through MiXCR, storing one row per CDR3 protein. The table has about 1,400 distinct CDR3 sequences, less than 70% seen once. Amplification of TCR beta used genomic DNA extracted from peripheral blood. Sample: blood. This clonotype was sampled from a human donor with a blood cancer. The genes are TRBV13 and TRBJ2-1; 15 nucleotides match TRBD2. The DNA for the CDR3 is TGTGCCAGCAGCTCCAGCCTGGGACTAGCGGGGGGCAGCTCCTACAATGAGCAGTTCTTC. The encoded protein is CASSSSLGLAGGSSYNEQFF.